This T cell receptor beta chain was found in a study of T cell changes during pregnancy in multiple sclerosis. Trimming pared 2 bases from V and 6 bases from J, leaving 23 bases between. CDR3 length: 17 residues. The repertoire was sequenced with immunoSEQ multiplex PCR; TCRdb's copy has only in-frame clones and lacks some. The repertoire holds roughly 41,000 clones, roughly 87% seen once, with 0.55% to 0.7% in the top ten. The rearrangement links TRBV23-1 to TRBJ2-7, with D possibly being TRBD2 (6 bases). TRBV23-1 is an ORF, and what it does is uncertain. Sequenced here: CD4+ T cells from peripheral blood mononuclear cells, sampled in the first trimester of pregnancy. This sequence was found in a female donor with multiple sclerosis, enrolled in a pregnancy study. The CDR3 bases are TGCGCCAGCAGTCAAACGACTTTAGCGGTCCACTTGAGCGAGCAGTACTTC. Residues: CASSQTTLAVHLSEQYF.